The TCR beta chain described here comes from a study of blood T cell repertoires in COVID-19. Background on the study: Sites in the United States, Italy and Spain provided acute and convalescent COVID-19 samples. In each case, the material was cDNA or gDNA derived from T cells, B-cell-depleted T cells, or PBMCs.

In the authors' workflow: Amplification with reference gene primers provided the estimates of nucleated cell counts. The repertoire was sequenced with immunoSEQ multiplex PCR; TCRdb's copy has only in-frame clones and lacks some. V and J calls and clone size are those listed in that table; D and trimming were worked out from the DNA. The data hold 390,000 or so clones, with 75% to 90% observed a single time. This CDR3 spans 11 amino acids. Trimming left V 2 bases short and J 4 bases short, with 3 bases between. The germline gives CDR1 MNHEY, CDR2 SVGAGI. This receptor was identified in a woman in her thirties with active or convalescent COVID-19. Sequenced: peripheral blood. The chain couples TRBV6-5 to TRBJ2-7; no clear D. The DNA for the CDR3 is TGTGCCAGCAGTTACCAATACGAGCAGTACTTC. It encodes CASSYQYEQYF.